This TCR beta chain appears in the sequencing data of a study of T-cell reconstitution after alpha-beta-depleted transplantation in children. As it was prepared, the TCRbeta library received unique molecular identifiers. TCRdb itself ran the PCR reads through MiXCR, one entry per CDR3 protein. The data contain 450,000 to 600,000 distinct CDR3 sequences, 30% to 35% of them seen just once; the ten biggest clones take up around 2.5%. The germline CDR1 and CDR2 sequences are SGHRS and YFSETQ. The CDR3 runs 15 residues. V was clipped by 4 bases and J by 4 bases; unmatched bases: 6. This chain links TRBV5-1 with TRBJ2-2; 8 bases fit TRBD1. The receptor's source is a human donor who donated a stem cell graft to a child with aplastic anemia. Sequences were derived from PBMCs from the stem cell graft donor, sampled from the stem cell graft. CDR3 region: CASSPDRAGTGELFF. In nucleotides, the CDR3 is TGCGCCAGCAGCCCGGACAGGGCGGGCACCGGGGAGCTGTTTTTT.